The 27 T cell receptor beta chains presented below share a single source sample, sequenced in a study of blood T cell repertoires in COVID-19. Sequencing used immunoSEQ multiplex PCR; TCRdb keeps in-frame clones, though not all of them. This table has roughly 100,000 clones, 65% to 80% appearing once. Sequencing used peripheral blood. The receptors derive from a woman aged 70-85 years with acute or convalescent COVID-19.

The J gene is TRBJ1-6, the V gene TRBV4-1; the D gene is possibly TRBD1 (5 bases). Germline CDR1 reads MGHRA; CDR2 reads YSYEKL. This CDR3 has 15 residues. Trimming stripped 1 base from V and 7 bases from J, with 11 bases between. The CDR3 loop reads CASSQGGVQNSPLHF. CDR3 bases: TGCGCCAGCAGCCAAGGGGGGGTCCAAAATTCACCCCTCCACTTT.

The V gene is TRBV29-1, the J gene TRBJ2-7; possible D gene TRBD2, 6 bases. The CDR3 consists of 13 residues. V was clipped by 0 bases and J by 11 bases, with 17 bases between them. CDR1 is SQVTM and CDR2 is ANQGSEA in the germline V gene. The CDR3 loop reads CSVEDLPGTGEYF. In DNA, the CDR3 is TGCAGCGTTGAAGATCTACCCGGGACGGGGGAGTACTTC.

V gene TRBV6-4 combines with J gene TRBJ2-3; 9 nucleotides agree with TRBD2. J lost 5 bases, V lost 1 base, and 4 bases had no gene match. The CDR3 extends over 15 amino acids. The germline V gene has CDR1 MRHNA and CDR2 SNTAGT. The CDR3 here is CASSDLAGELDTQYF. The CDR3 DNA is TGTGCCAGCAGTGACTTAGCGGGGGAGCTAGATACGCAGTATTTT.

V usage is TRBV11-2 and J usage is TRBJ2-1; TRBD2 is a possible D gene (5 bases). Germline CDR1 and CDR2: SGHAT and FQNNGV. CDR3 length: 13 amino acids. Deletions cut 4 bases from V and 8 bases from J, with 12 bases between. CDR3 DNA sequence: TGTGCCAGCAGCTCACCCTACGGGGATGAGCAGTTCTTC. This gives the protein CASSSPYGDEQFF.

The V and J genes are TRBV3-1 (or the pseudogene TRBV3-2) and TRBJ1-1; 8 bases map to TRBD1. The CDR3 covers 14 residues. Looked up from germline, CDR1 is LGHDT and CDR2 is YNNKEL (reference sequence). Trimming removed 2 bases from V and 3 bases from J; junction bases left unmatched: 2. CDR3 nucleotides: TGTGCCAGCAGCCAATTGACAGGGGACACTGAAGCTTTCTTT. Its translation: CASSQLTGDTEAFF.

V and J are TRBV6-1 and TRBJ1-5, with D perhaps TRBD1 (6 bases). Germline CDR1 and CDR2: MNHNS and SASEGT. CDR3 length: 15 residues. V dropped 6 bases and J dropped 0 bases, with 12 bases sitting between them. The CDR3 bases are TGTGCCAGCAGCCGGACAGACTATAGCAATCAGCCCCAGCATTTT. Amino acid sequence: CASSRTDYSNQPQHF.

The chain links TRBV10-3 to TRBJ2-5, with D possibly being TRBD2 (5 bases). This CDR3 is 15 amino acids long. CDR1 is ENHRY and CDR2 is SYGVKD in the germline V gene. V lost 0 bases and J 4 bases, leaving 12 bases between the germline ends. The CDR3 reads CAISESRSGLETQYF. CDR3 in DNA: TGTGCCATCAGTGAGTCACGGTCGGGGTTAGAGACCCAGTACTTC.

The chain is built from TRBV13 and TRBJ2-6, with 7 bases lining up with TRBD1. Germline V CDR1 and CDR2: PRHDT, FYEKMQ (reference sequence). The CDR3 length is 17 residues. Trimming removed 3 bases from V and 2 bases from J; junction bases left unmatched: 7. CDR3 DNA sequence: TGTGCCAGCAGCTTTGGGGCAGGGGGTCCTGGGGCCAACGTCCTGACTTTC. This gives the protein CASSFGAGGPGANVLTF.

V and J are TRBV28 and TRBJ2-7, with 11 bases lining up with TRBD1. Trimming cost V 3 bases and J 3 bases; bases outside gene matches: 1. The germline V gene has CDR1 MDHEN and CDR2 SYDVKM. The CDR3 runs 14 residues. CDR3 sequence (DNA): TGTGCCAGCAGTTTGGGGACAGGGGGCTACGAGCAGTACTTC. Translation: CASSLGTGGYEQYF.

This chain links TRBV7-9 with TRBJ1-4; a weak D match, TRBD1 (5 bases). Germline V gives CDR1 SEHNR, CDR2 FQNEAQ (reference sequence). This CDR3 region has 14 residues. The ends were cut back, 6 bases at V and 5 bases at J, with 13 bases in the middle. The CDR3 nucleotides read TGTGCCAGCAGGACAGACGGTCCCAATGAAAAACTGTTTTTT. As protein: CASRTDGPNEKLFF.

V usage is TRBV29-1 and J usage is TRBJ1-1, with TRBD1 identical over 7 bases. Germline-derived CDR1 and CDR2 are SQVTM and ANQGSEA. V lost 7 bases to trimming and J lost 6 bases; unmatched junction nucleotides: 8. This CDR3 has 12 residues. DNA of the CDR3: TGCAGCGGGGAATCCGGGACAGCTGAAGCTTTCTTT. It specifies CSGESGTAEAFF.

CDR3 loop: CASSVGAGLDTQYF. CDR3 coding DNA: TGTGCCAGCAGCGTAGGGGCAGGGCTGGATACGCAGTATTTT. This sequence joins TRBV9 and TRBJ2-3, with D possibly being TRBD1 (5 bases). In germline, CDR1 is SGDLS, CDR2 YYNGEE. The CDR3 extends over 14 amino acids. The V gene lost 0 bases and the J gene lost 6 bases, with 11 bases spanning the gap.

The CDR3 sequence is CASRRDYGYTF. CDR3 bases: TGTGCCAGCCGCCGGGACTATGGCTACACCTTC. The rearrangement uses TRBV7-9 and TRBJ1-2; D not certain. The V end was cut by 8 bases, the J end by 3 bases, with 7 bases between. CDR3 size: 11 residues. Germline V gene lookup returns CDR1 SEHNR and CDR2 FQNEAQ (reference sequence).

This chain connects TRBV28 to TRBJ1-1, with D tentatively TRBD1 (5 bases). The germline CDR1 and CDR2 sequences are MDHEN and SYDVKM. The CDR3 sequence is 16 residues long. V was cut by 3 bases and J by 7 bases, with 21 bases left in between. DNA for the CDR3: TGTGCCAGCAGTTTGGGGGGTGGGGGAGGTCACGTTGAAGCTTTCTTT. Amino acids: CASSLGGGGGHVEAFF.

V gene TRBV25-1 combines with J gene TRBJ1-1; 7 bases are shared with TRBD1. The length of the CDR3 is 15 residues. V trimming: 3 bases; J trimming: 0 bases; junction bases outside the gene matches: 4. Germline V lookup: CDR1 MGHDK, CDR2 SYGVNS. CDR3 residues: CASSELQGMNTEAFF. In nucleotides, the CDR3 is TGTGCCAGCAGTGAGCTACAGGGGATGAACACTGAAGCTTTCTTT.

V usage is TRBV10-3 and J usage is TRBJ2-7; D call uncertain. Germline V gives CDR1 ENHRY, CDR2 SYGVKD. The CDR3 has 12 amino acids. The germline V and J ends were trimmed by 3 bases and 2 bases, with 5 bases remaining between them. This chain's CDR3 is CAISDFPYEQYF. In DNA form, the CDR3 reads TGTGCCATCAGTGACTTCCCCTACGAGCAGTACTTC.

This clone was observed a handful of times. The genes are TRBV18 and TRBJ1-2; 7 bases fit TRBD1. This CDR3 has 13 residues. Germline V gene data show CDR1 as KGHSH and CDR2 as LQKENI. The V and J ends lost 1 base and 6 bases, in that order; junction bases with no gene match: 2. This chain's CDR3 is CASSPQGANGYTF. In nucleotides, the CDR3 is TGTGCCAGCTCACCACAGGGGGCGAATGGCTACACCTTC.

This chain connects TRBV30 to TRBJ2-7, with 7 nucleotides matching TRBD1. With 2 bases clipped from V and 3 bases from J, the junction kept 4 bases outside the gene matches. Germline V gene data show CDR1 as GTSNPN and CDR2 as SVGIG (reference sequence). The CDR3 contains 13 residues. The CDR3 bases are TGTGCCTGGAGTAGACAGGGAAACTACGAGCAGTACTTC. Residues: CAWSRQGNYEQYF.

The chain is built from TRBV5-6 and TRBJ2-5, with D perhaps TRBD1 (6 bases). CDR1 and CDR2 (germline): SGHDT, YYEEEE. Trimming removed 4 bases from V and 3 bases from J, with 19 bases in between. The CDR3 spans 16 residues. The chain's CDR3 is CASSPGSGDTKETQYF. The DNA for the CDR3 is TGTGCCAGCAGCCCGGGGAGTGGGGACACCAAAGAGACCCAGTACTTC.

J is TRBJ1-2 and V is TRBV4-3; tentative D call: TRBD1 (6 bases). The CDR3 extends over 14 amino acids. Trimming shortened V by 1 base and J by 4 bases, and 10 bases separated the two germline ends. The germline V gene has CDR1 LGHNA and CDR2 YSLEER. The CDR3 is CASSQGVQGYGYTF. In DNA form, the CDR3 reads TGCGCCAGCAGCCAAGGGGTACAGGGCTATGGCTACACCTTC.

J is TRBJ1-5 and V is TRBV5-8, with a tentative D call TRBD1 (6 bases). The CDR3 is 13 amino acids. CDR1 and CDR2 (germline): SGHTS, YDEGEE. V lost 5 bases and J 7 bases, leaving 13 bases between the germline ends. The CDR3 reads CASRLQGKQPQHF. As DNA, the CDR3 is TGTGCCAGCAGGTTGCAGGGGAAACAGCCCCAGCATTTT.

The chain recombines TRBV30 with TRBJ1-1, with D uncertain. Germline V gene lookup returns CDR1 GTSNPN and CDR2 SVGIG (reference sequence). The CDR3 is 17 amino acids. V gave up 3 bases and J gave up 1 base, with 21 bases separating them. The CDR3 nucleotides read TGTGCCTGGAGACCCTCTCTCACAGTACCTAAGAACACTGAAGCTTTCTTT. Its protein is CAWRPSLTVPKNTEAFF.

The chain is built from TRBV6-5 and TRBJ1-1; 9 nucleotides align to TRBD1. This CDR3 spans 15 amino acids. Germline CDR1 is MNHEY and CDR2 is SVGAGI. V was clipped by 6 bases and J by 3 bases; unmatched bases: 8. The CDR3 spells CASRATGTGYTEAFF. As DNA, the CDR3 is TGTGCCAGCAGGGCGACCGGGACAGGGTACACTGAAGCTTTCTTT.

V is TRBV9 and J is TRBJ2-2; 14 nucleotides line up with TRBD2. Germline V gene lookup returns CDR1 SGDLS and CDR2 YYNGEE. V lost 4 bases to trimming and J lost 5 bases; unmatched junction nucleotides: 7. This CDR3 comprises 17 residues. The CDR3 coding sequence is TGTGCCAGCAGCTTCGGACTAGCGGGGGGCCGGACCGGGGAGCTGTTTTTT. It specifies CASSFGLAGGRTGELFF.

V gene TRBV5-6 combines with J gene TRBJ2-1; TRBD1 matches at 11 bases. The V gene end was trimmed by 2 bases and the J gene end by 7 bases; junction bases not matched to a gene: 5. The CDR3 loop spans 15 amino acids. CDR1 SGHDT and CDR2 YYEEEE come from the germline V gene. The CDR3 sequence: CASSFGTGGKNEQFF. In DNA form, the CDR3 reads TGTGCCAGCAGCTTCGGGACAGGGGGAAAGAATGAGCAGTTCTTC.

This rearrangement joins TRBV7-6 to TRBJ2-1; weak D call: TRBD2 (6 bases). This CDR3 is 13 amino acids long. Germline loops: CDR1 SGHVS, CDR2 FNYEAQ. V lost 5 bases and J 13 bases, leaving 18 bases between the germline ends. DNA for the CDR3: TGTGCCAGCAGCCCCGGAGGGTCGGTGGCTCAGTTCTTC. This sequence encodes CASSPGGSVAQFF.

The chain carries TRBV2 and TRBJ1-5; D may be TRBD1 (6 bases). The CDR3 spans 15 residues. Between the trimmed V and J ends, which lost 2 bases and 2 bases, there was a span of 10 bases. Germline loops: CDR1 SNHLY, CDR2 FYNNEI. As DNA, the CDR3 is TGTGCCAGCAGTGAACAAGGGGGGGGCAATCAGCCCCAGCATTTT. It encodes CASSEQGGGNQPQHF.